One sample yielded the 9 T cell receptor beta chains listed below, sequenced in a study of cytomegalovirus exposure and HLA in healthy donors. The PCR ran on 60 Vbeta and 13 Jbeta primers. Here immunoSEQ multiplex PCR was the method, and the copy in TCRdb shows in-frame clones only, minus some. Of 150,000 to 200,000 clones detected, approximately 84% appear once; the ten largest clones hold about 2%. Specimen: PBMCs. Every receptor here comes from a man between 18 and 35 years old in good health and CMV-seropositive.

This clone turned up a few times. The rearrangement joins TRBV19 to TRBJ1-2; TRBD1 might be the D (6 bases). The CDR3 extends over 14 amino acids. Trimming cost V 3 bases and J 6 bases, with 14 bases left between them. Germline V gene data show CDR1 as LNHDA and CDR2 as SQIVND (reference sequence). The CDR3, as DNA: TGTGCCAGTAGTATTCAACAGGGAATGCATGGCTACACCTTC. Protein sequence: CASSIQQGMHGYTF.

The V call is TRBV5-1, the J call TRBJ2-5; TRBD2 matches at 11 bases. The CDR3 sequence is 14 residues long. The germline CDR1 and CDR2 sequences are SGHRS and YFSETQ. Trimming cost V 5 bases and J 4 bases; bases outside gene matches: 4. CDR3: CASSSGGAGETQYF. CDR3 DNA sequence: TGCGCCAGCAGTAGCGGGGGGGCCGGAGAGACCCAGTACTTC.

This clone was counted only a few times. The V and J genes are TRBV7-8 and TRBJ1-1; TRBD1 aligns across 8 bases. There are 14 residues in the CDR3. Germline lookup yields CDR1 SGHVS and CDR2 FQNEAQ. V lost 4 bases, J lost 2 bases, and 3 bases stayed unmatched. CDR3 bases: TGTGCCAGCAGCTCCGGGACAGGAAACACTGAAGCTTTCTTT. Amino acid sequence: CASSSGTGNTEAFF.

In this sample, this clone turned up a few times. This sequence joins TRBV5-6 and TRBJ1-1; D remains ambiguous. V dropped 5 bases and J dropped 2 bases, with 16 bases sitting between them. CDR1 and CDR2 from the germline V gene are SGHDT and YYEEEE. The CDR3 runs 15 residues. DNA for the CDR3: TGTGCCAGCAGTCGCCGGGCAGGAGGTAACACTGAAGCTTTCTTT. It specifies CASSRRAGGNTEAFF. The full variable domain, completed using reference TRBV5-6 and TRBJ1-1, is DAGVTQSPTHLIKTRGQQVTLRCSPKSGHDTVSWYQQALGQGPQFIFQYYEEEERQRGNFPDRFSGHQFPNYSSELNVNALLLGDSALYLCASSRRAGGNTEAFFGQGTRLTVV.

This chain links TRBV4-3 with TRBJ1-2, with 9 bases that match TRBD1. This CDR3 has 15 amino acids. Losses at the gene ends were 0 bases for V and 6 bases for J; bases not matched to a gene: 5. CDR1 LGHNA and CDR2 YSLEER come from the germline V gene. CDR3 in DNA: TGCGCCAGCAGCCAAGAGTTGACAGGGGGTGATGGCTACACCTTC. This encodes CASSQELTGGDGYTF.

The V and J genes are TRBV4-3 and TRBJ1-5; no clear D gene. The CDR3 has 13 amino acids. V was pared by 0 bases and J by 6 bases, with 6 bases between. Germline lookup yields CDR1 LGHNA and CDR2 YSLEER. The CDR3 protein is CASSQDKIQPQHF. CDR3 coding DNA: TGCGCCAGCAGCCAAGATAAAATTCAGCCCCAGCATTTT.

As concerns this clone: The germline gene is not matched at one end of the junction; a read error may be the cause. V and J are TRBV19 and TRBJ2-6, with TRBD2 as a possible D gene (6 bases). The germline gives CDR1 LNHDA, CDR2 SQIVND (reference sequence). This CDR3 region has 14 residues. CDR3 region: CASSRDSGANGLTF. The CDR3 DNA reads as TGTGCCAGTAGCAGGGACTCTGGGGCCAACGGCCTGACTTTC.

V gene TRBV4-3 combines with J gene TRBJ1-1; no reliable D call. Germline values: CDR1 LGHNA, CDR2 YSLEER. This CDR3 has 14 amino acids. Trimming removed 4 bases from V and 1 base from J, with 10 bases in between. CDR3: CASSLGRGNTEAFF. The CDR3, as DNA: TGCGCCAGCAGCCTTGGGCGGGGGAACACTGAAGCTTTCTTT.

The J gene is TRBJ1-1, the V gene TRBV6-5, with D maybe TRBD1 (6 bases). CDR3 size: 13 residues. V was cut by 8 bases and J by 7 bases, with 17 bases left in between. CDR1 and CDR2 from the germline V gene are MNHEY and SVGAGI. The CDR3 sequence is CASRLTGNVEAFF. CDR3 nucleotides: TGTGCCAGCCGACTGACAGGCAACGTTGAAGCTTTCTTT.